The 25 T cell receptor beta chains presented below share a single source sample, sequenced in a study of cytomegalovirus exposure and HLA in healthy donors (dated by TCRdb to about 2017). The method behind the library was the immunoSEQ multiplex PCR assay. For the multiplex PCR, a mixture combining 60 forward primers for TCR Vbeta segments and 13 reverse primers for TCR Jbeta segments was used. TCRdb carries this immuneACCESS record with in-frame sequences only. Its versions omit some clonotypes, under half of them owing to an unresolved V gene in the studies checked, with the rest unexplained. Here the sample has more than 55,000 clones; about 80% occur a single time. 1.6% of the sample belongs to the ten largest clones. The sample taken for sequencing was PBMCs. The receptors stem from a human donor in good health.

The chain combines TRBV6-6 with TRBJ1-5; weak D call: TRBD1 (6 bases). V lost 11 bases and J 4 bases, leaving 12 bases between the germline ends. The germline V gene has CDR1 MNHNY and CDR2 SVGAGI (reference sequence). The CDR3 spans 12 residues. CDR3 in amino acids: CAVQGPNQPQHF. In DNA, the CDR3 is TGTGCCGTACAGGGACCAAATCAGCCCCAGCATTTT.

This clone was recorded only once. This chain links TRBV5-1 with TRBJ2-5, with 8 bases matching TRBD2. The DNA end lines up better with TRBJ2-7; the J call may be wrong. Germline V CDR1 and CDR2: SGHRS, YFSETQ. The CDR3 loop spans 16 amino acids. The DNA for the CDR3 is TGCGCCAGCAGCTTGGCGGGCCCAGCGGGAGCCTACGAGCAGTACTTC. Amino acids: CASSLAGPAGAYEQYF.

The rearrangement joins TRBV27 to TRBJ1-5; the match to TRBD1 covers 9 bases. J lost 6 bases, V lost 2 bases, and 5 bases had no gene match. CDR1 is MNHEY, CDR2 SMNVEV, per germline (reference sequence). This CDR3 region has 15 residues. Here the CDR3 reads CASSLGTGPRQPQHF. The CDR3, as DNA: TGTGCCAGCAGTTTAGGGACAGGGCCTCGTCAGCCCCAGCATTTT.

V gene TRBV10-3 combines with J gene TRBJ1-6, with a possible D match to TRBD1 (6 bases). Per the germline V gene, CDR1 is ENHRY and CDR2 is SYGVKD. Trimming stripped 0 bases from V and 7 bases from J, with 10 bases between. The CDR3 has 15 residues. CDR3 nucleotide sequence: TGTGCCATCAGTGAGTCGACAGGAGCAAATTCACCCCTCCACTTT. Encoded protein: CAISESTGANSPLHF.

The chain's CDR3 is CASSTTSGANTGELFF. CDR3 nucleotides: TGTGCCAGCAGCACGACTAGCGGGGCGAACACCGGGGAGCTGTTTTTT. The chain recombines TRBV9 with TRBJ2-2, with TRBD2 matching over 11 bases. The CDR3 is 16 amino acids. The V and J ends lost 4 bases and 0 bases, in that order; junction bases with no gene match: 2. Germline CDR1 and CDR2: SGDLS and YYNGEE.

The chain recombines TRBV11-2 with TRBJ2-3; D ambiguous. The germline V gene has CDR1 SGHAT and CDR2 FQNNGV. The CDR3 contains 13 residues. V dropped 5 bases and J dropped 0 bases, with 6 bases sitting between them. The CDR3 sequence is CASSRVSTDTQYF. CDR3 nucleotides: TGTGCCAGCAGCCGAGTTAGCACAGATACGCAGTATTTT.

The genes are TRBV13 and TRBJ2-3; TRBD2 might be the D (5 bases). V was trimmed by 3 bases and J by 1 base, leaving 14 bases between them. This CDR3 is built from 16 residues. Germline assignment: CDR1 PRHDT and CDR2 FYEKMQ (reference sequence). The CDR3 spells CASSFGDPKGTDTQYF. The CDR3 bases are TGTGCCAGCAGCTTCGGGGATCCTAAAGGCACAGATACGCAGTATTTT.

The CDR3 coding sequence is TGTGCCAGCAGTTTAGGGAGACATACTGAGCAGTTCTTC. Amino acid sequence: CASSLGRHTEQFF. The rearrangement links TRBV28 to TRBJ2-1, with D perhaps matching TRBD2 (5 bases). Germline assignment: CDR1 MDHEN and CDR2 SYDVKM. This CDR3 spans 13 amino acids. Trimming removed 2 bases from V and 9 bases from J, with 11 bases in between.

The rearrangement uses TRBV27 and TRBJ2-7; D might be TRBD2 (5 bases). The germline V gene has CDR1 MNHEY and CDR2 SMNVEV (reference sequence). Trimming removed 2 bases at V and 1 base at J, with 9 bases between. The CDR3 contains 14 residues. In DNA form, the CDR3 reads TGTGCCAGCAGTTTACTGAGAGGGTCCTACGAGCAGTACTTC. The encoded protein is CASSLLRGSYEQYF.

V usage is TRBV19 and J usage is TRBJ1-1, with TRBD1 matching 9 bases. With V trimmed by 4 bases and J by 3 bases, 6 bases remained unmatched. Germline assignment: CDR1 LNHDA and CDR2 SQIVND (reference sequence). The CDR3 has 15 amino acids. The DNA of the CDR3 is TGTGCCAGTAGTACAGGGGACAGGGCGTACACTGAAGCTTTCTTT. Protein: CASSTGDRAYTEAFF.

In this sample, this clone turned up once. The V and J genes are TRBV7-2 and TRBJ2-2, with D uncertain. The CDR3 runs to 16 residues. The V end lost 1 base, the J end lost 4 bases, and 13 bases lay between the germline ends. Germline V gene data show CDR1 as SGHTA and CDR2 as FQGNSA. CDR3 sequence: CASSLGSSKVTGELFF. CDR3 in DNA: TGTGCCAGCAGCTTAGGATCTAGTAAAGTCACCGGGGAGCTGTTTTTT.

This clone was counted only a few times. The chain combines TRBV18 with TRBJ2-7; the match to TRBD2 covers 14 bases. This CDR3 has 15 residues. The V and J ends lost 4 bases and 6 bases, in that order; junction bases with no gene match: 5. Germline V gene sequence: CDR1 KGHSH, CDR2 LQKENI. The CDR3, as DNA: TGTGCCAGCTCACGGGGACTAGCGGGAGATACCGAGCAGTACTTC. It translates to CASSRGLAGDTEQYF.

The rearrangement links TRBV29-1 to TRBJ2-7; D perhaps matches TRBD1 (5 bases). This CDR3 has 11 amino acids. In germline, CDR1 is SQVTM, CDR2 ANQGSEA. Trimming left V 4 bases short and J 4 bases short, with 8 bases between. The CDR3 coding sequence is TGCAGCGTTGCTCAGGGTTACGAGCAGTACTTC. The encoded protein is CSVAQGYEQYF.

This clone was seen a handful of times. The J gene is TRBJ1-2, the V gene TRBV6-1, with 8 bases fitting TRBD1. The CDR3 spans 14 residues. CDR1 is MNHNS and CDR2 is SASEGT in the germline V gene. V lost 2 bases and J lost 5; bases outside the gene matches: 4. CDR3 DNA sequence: TGTGCCAGCAGTGAACGTACAGGGGGTTATGGCTACACCTTC. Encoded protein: CASSERTGGYGYTF.

Here the CDR3 DNA reads TGTGCCAGCAGCGCCGTGGCGAACACTGAAGCTTTCTTT. Residues: CASSAVANTEAFF. The gene calls are TRBV7-9 and TRBJ1-1, with unresolved D. The germline V and J ends were trimmed by 5 bases and 1 base, with 8 bases remaining between them. Germline CDR1 is SEHNR and CDR2 is FQNEAQ (reference sequence). There are 13 residues in the CDR3.

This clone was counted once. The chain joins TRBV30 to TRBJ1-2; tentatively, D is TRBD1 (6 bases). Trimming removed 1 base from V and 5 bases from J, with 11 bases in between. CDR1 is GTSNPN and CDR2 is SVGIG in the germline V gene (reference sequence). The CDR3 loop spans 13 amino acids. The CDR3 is CAWSGDRFYGYTF. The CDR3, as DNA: TGTGCCTGGAGTGGAGACAGGTTTTATGGCTACACCTTC.

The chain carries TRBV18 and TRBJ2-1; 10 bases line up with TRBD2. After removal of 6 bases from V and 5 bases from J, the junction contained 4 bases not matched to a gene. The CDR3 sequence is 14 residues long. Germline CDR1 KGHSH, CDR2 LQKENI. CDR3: CASSLAGANNEQFF. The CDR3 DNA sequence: TGTGCCAGCTCCCTAGCGGGAGCGAACAATGAGCAGTTCTTC.

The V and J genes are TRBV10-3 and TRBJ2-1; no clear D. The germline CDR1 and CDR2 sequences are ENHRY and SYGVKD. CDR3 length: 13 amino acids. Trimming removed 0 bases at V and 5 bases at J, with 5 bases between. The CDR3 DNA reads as TGTGCCATCAGTGAGTCGAGTAACAATGAGCAGTTCTTC. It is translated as CAISESSNNEQFF.

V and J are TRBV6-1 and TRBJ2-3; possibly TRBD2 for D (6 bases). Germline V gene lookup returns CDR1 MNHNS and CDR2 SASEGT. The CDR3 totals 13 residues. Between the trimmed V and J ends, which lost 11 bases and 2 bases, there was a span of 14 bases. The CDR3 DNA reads TGTGCCGTCCCGGGACTGAACACAGATACGCAGTATTTT. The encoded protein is CAVPGLNTDTQYF.

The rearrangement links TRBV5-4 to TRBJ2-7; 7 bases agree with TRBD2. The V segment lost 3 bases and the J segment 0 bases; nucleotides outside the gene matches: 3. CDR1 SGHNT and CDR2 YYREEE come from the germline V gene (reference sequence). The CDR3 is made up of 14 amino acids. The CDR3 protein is CASSSQRDSYEQYF. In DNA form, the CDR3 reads TGTGCCAGCAGCTCACAGCGGGACTCCTACGAGCAGTACTTC.

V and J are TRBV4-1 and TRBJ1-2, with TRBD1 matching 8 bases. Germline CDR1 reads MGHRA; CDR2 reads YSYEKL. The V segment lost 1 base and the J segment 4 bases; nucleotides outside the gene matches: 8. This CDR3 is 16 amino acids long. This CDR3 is CASSQGTQGAFYGYTF. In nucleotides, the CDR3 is TGCGCCAGCAGCCAAGGCACGCAGGGGGCCTTCTATGGCTACACCTTC.

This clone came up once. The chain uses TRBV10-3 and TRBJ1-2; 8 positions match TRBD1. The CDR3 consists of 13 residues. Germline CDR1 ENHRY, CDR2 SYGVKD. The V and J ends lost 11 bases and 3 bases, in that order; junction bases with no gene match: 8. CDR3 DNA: TGTGCCTCGCGACAGGGGCTCGACTATGGCTACACCTTC. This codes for CASRQGLDYGYTF.

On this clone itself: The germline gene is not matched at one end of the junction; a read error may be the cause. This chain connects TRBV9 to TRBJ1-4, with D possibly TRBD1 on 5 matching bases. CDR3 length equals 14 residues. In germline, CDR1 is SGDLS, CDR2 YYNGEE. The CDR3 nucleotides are TGTGCCAGCAGCGTAGAACAGGAAAATGAAAAACCGTTTTTT. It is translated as CASSVEQENEKPFF.

CDR3 region: CASSSGILGTQYF. The CDR3 DNA reads as TGTGCCAGCAGCTCGGGGATTTTGGGGACCCAGTACTTC. The chain joins TRBV7-9 to TRBJ2-5; tentatively, D is TRBD2 (5 bases). Between the trimmed V and J ends, which lost 4 bases and 7 bases, there was a span of 13 bases. This CDR3 region has 13 residues. The germline gives CDR1 SEHNR, CDR2 FQNEAQ (reference sequence).

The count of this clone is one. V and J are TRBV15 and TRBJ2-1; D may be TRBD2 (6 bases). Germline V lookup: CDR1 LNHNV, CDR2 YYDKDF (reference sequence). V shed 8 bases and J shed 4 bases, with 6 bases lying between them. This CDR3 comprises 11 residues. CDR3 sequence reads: CATGGYNEQFF. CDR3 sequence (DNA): TGTGCCACCGGAGGGTACAATGAGCAGTTCTTC.